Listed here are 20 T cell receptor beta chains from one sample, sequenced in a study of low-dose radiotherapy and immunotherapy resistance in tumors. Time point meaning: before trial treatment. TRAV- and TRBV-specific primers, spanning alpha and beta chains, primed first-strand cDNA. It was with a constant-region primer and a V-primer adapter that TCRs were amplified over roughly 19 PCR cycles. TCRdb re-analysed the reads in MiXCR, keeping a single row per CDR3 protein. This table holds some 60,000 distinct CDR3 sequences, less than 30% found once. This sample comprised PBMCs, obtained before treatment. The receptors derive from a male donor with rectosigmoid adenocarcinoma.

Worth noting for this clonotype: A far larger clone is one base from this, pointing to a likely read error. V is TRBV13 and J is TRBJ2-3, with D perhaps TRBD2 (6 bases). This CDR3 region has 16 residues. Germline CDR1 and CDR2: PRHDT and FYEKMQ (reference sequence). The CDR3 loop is CASSQDKGGPPDTRYF. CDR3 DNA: TGTGCCAGCAGCCAAGATAAGGGAGGTCCGCCAGATACGCGGTATTTT. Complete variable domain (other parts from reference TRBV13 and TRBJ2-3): AAGVIQSPRHLIKEKRETATLKCYPIPRHDTVYWYQQGPGQDPQFLISFYEKMQSDKGSIPDRFSAQQFSDYHSELNMSSLELGDSALYFCASSQDKGGPPDTRYFGPGTRLTVL.

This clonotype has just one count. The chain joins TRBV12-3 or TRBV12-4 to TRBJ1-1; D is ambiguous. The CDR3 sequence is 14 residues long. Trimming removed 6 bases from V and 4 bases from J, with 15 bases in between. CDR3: CASRGRDGRTEAFF. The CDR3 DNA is TGTGCCAGCAGAGGCAGAGACGGACGCACTGAAGCTTTCTTT.

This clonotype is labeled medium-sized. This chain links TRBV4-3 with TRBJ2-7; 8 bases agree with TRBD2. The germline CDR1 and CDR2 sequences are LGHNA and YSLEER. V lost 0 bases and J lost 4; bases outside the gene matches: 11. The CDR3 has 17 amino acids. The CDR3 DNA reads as TGCGCCAGCAGCCAAGATTGGAGGGCGGGAGGATCTTACGAGCAGTACTTC. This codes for CASSQDWRAGGSYEQYF.

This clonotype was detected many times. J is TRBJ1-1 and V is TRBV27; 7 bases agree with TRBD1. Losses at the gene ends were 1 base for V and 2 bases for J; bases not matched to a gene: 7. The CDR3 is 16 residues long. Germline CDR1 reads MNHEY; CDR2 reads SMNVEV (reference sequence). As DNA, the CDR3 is TGTGCCAGCAGTTTATTCAGGGGGACGGTAAACACTGAAGCTTTCTTT. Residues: CASSLFRGTVNTEAFF.

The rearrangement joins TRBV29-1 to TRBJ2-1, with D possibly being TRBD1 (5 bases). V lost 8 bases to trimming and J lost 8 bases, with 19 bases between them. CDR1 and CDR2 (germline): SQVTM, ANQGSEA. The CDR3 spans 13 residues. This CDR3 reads CSRSLGRGYEQFF. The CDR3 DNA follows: TGCAGCCGCTCTTTGGGGCGCGGCTATGAGCAGTTCTTC.

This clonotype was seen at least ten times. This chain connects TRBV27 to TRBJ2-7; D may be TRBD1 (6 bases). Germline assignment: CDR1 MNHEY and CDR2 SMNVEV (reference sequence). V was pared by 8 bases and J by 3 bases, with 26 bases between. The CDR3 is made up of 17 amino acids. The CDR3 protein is CASPTDRTTGTLYEQYF. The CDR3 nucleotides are TGTGCCAGCCCGACGGACCGAACTACGGGGACACTCTACGAGCAGTACTTC.

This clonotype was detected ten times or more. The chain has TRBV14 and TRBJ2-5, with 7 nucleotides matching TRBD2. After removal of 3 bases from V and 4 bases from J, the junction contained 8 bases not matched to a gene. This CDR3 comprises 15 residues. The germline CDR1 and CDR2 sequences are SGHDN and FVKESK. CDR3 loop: CASSHDRTSAETQYF. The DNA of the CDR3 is TGTGCCAGCAGCCACGACCGTACTAGCGCAGAGACCCAGTACTTC.

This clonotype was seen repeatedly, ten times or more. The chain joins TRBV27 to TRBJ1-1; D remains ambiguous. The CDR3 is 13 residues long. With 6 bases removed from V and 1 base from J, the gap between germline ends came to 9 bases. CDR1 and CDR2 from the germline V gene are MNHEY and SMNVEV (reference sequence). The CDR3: CASSRKANTEAFF. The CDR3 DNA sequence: TGTGCCAGCAGCCGAAAGGCGAACACTGAAGCTTTCTTT.

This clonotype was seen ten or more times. CDR3 loop: CASSLAPSGRGNNEQFF. In DNA form, the CDR3 reads TGTGCCAGCAGCTTAGCCCCTAGCGGGAGAGGGAACAATGAGCAGTTCTTC. This chain links TRBV7-2 with TRBJ2-1, with 10 bases aligning to TRBD2. The CDR3 consists of 17 residues. V lost 0 bases and J lost 5; bases outside the gene matches: 7. Germline V CDR1 and CDR2: SGHTA, FQGNSA.

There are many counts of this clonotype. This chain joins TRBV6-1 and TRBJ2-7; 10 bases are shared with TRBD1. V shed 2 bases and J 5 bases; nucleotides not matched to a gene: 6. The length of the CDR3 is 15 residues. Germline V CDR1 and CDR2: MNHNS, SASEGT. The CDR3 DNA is TGTGCCAGCAGTGAAACGGGACAGGGGTTCCACGAGCAGTACTTC. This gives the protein CASSETGQGFHEQYF.

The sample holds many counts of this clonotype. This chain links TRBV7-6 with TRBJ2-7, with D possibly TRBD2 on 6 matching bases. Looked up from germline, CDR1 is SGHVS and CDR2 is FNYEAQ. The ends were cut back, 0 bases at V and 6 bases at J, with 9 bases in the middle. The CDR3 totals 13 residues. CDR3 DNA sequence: TGTGCCAGCAGCTTAGCGGAGGGTTTCGAGCAGTACTTC. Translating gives CASSLAEGFEQYF.

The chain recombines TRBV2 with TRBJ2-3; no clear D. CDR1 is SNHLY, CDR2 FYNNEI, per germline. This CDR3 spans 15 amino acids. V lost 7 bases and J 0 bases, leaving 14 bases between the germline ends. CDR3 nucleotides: TGTGCCAGCACTCCGCAACCGGACAGCACAGATACGCAGTATTTT. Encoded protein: CASTPQPDSTDTQYF.

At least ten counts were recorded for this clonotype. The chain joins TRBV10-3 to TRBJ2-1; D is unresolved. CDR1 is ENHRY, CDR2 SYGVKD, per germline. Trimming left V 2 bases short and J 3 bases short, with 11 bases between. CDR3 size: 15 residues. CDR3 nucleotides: TGTGCCATCAGTGAGGGAGACACAGACTACAATGAGCAGTTCTTC. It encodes CAISEGDTDYNEQFF.

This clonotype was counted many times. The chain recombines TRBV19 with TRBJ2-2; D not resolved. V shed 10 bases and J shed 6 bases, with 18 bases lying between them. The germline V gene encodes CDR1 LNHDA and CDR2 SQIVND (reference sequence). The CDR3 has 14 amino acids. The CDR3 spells CATLMRMGAGELFF. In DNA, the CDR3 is TGTGCCACCCTAATGAGAATGGGCGCCGGGGAGCTGTTTTTT.

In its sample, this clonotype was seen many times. CDR3 DNA sequence: TGTGCCAGCAGTTTGGTCGGTTCAGCCTACGAGCAGTACTTC. It yields the protein CASSLVGSAYEQYF. This chain connects TRBV12-3 or TRBV12-4 to TRBJ2-7; the D is unclear. Trimming shortened V by 3 bases and J by 2 bases, and 11 bases separated the two germline ends. This CDR3 is built from 14 residues.

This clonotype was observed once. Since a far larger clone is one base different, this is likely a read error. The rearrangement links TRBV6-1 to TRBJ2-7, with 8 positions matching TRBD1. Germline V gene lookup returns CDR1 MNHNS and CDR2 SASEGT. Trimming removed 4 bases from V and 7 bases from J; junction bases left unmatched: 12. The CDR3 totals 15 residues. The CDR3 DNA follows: TGTGCCAGCAGTGGGGGACAGGAACCCTACAATGAGCAGTACTTC. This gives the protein CASSGGQEPYNEQYF.

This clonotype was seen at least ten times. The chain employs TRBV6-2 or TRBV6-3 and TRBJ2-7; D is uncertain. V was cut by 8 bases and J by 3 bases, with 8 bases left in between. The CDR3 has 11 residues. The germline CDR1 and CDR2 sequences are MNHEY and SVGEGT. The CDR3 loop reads CASSAIYEQYF. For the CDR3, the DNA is TGTGCCAGCTCAGCCATCTACGAGCAGTACTTC.

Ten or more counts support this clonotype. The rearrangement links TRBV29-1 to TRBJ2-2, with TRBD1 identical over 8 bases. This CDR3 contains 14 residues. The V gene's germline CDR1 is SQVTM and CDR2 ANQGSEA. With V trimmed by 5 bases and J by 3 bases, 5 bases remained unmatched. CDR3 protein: CSVTEQGDTGELFF. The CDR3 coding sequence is TGCAGCGTTACGGAACAGGGGGACACCGGGGAGCTGTTTTTT.

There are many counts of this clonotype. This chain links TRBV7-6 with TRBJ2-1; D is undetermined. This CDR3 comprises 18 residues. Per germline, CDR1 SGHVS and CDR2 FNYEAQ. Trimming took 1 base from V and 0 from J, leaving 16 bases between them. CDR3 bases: TGTGCCAGCAGCTTAGAAGCTTTCGGTCTACTCTCCTACAATGAGCAGTTCTTC. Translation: CASSLEAFGLLSYNEQFF.

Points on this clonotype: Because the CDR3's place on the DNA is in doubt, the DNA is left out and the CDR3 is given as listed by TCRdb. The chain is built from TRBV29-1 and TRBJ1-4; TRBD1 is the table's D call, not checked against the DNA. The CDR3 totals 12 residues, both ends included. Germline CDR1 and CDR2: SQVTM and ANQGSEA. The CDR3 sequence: CSAGQGEKLFFF.